These 5 T cell receptor beta chains share one sample of origin, sequenced in a study of T cell repertoires in cytomegalovirus infection. Each CDR3 protein gets one entry after TCRdb re-called the reads with MiXCR. The sample consists of about 450,000 distinct CDR3 sequences, approximately 30% of them appearing once. Sequences were obtained from PBMCs. Receptors were obtained from a human donor in good health (CMV status not recorded). Some clones in this sample may be carry-over from other donors' samples.

This clonotype was counted between two and nine times. This chain links TRBV4-1 with TRBJ1-4, with D possibly being TRBD1 (6 bases). Deletions cut 2 bases from V and 2 bases from J, with 18 bases between. Germline-derived CDR1 and CDR2 are MGHRA and YSYEKL. The CDR3 covers 18 residues. The CDR3 nucleotides read TGCGCCAGCAGCCAAAAAGCGGGCAGGGGTAGGACTAATGAAAAACTGTTTTTT. Protein sequence: CASSQKAGRGRTNEKLFF.

This clonotype has more than one count but fewer than ten. The chain recombines TRBV19 with TRBJ1-1; D is uncertain. CDR3 size: 16 residues. Trimming shortened V by 1 base and J by 0 bases, and 12 bases separated the two germline ends. Looked up from germline, CDR1 is LNHDA and CDR2 is SQIVND (reference sequence). The CDR3 DNA reads as TGTGCCAGTAGTATAGGAGGGCAGCTATTGAACACTGAAGCTTTCTTT. As protein: CASSIGGQLLNTEAFF.

This clonotype was detected a few times. The chain carries TRBV6-6 and TRBJ2-5; 9 bases are a match to TRBD1. Germline loops: CDR1 MNHNY, CDR2 SVGAGI (reference sequence). The CDR3 consists of 16 residues. The J segment lost 5 bases and the V segment lost 2 bases, leaving 9 bases of the junction unmatched. CDR3 nucleotides: TGTGCCAGCAGTTACATTACAGGGGGCGCTGGGGAGACCCAGTACTTC. Translated, it gives CASSYITGGAGETQYF.

Note on this clonotype: A read error may produce the germline difference seen at one junction end. The chain is built from TRBV28 and TRBJ2-6; D perhaps matches TRBD1 (6 bases). Germline V CDR1 and CDR2: MDHEN, SYDVKM. CDR3 length: 17 amino acids. This CDR3 is CSRSLSGQSSGANVLTF. CDR3 nucleotide sequence: TGTTCCAGAAGTTTATCCGGACAGAGCTCTGGGGCCAACGTCCTGACTTTC.

There are many counts of this clonotype. The chain has TRBV7-2 and TRBJ2-1, with 8 bases lining up with TRBD1. The V and J ends lost 4 bases and 12 bases, in that order; junction bases with no gene match: 14. The CDR3 contains 15 residues. Germline values: CDR1 SGHTA, CDR2 FQGNSA. CDR3: CASSSQGALGNLQFF. The CDR3 DNA sequence: TGTGCCAGCAGCTCCCAGGGGGCGCTGGGGAACTTGCAGTTCTTC.